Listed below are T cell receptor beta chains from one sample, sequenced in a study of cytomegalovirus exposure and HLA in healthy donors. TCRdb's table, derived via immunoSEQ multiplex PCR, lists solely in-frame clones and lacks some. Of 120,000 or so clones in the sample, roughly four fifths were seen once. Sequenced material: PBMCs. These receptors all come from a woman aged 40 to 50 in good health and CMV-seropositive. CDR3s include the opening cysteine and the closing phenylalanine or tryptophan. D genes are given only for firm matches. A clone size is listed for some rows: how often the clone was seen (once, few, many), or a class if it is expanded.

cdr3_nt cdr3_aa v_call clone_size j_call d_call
TGTGCCAGCAGCGTTGGGACAGCTAATGAAAAACTGTTTTTT CASSVGTANEKLFF TRBV9 few TRBJ1-4 TRBD1
TGTGCCTTCTGGGAGGGCCCTGAAGCTTTCTTT CAFWEGPEAFF TRBV30 . TRBJ1-1 .
TGTGCCAGCAGTCCGCTGACAGGGAACACTGAAGCTTTCTTT CASSPLTGNTEAFF TRBV27 few TRBJ1-1 .
TGTGCCTGGAGTCACGGTAGCGGGGGGGCCCACAATGAGCAGTTCTTC CAWSHGSGGAHNEQFF TRBV30 . TRBJ2-1 TRBD2
TGTGCCAGCAGTCGCGCGGGGACTAGCGGGAGTCGGACCTACAATGAGCAGTTCTTC CASSRAGTSGSRTYNEQFF TRBV27 . TRBJ2-1 TRBD2
TGTGCCAGCAGCTTAGAGCGGGGGGGCTACAATGAGCAGTTCTTC CASSLERGGYNEQFF TRBV6-4 . TRBJ2-1 TRBD2
TGCGCCAGCCGTAGCTCCGTAGAGACTGAAGCTTTCTTT CASRSSVETEAFF TRBV5-1 . TRBJ1-1 .
TGTGCCAGCCTAACCTCCGGAGAGCGAGTCGCCTACAATGAGCAGTTCTTC CASLTSGERVAYNEQFF TRBV30 . TRBJ2-1 .
TGCGCCAGCAGCCAAGATAATCCAGGGACCTACGAGCAGTACTTC CASSQDNPGTYEQYF TRBV4-1 . TRBJ2-7 .
TGTGCCAGCAGCGAGCGGCAGATCAATCAGCCCCAGCATTTT CASSERQINQPQHF TRBV2 once TRBJ1-5 .
TGTGCCAGCAGTTACCACCCCAGCTACAATGAGCAGTTCTTC CASSYHPSYNEQFF TRBV6-5 . TRBJ2-1 .
TGTGCCAGTAGTACCTCGGGGGGGATGGCCAAAAACATTCAGTACTTC CASSTSGGMAKNIQYF TRBV19 . TRBJ2-4 TRBD2
TGTGCCAGCAGTAGGACAGGGGGTGAGACCCAGTACTTC CASSRTGGETQYF TRBV7-3 . TRBJ2-5 TRBD1